Listed here is a single TCR beta chain. What it binds is unknown. Together with a sample-barcoded 5' primer, a J-beta primer mix was included in a second PCR lasting 7 to 11 cycles. TCRdb re-analysed the 5' RACE reads in MiXCR, keeping a single row per CDR3 protein. The table records 650,000 to 1,000,000 distinct CDR3 sequences, under 40% of them present only once. V lost 5 bases, J lost 4 bases, and 21 bases lay in between. This CDR3 is built from 17 residues. Per germline, CDR1 PRHDT and CDR2 FYEKMQ (reference sequence). The data were taken from a study of blood T cells in healthy people across ages. Looking at the study overall: Capture by template switching was about one barcoded beta molecule per two T cells.

Study results and caveats: Estimates drawn from one million T cells were deemed to understate diversity. Higher diversity and more naive CD4+ cells were features of long-lived donors, compared to aged donors. No one knew whether donors had CMV, which possibly confounded expanded clonotype changes.

The rearrangement uses TRBV13 and TRBJ2-1; tentative D call: TRBD1 (6 bases). The receptor's source is a man between 18 and 35 years old in good health. The sample was blood. The CDR3: CASSQLDSTKGYNEQFF. In nucleotides, the CDR3 is TGTGCCAGCAGCCAACTGGACAGCACCAAGGGATACAATGAGCAGTTCTTC.